This T cell receptor (beta chain) was retrieved from a study of blood T cell repertoires in COVID-19. Study in general: Samples came from the United States, Italy and Spain, spanning acute and convalescent COVID-19.

V dropped 3 bases and J dropped 0 bases, with 12 bases sitting between them. Germline values: CDR1 GTSNPN, CDR2 SVGIG (reference sequence). The CDR3 spans 15 residues. Sequenced by immunoSEQ multiplex PCR; TCRdb stores in-frame clones only, minus some. The repertoire holds roughly 150,000 clones, 80% seen once, with 6% in the top ten. Participants were aged 18 to 89 years from roughly 26 US areas. Cohort allocation depended upon clinical history that participants reported. The sequence came from a man aged 35-49 years who had recovered from COVID-19. This chain links TRBV30 with TRBJ1-5; D is unresolved. The material sequenced was PBMCs or T cells enriched from blood (not recorded which). The CDR3 here is CAWRRGIDSNQPQHF. The DNA of the CDR3 is TGTGCCTGGAGAAGAGGGATTGATAGCAATCAGCCCCAGCATTTT. The whole variable domain, remainder taken from reference TRBV30 and TRBJ1-5, is SQTIHQWPATLVQPVGSPLSLECTVEGTSNPNLYWYRQAAGRGLQLLFYSVGIGQISSEVPQNLSASRPQDRQFILSSKKLLLSDSGFYLCAWRRGIDSNQPQHFGDGTRLSIL.